Included here is one T cell receptor (beta chain) sequence, with context. Germline V gene lookup returns CDR1 MDHEN and CDR2 SYDVKM. The CDR3 is 16 residues long. Trimming cost V 6 bases and J 0 bases; bases outside gene matches: 4. The data were obtained in a study of blood T cell repertoires in COVID-19. Repertoires were generated with immunoSEQ multiplex PCR, while TCRdb's copy carries only in-frame clones and drops some. The sample shows 150,000 or so clones, around 80% of them seen only once. The chain combines TRBV28 with TRBJ2-6, with 8 bases lining up with TRBD2. Sequencing used peripheral blood. The clonotype originates from a woman older than 75 with acute or convalescent COVID-19. The CDR3 loop is CASSGRGTSGANVLTF. DNA for the CDR3: TGTGCCAGCAGCGGGAGGGGTACCTCTGGGGCCAACGTCCTGACTTTC.